This note documents a single T cell receptor (beta chain) sequence. Its antigen is not known. This specimen belongs to a study of cytomegalovirus exposure and HLA in healthy donors. Study-level results: The only immune exposure information that was available was CMV serostatus. Within an earlier analysis, most TCR beta V segments proved productive either about 90% or about 30% of the time. The authors enumerated roughly 160 TCR beta chains as linked to cytomegalovirus. TRBV6-2, TRBV6-3 and other indistinguishable V segments were excluded.

Primers for the PCR totalled 60 Vbeta and 13 Jbeta. Here immunoSEQ multiplex PCR was the method, and the copy in TCRdb shows in-frame clones only, minus some. The profile shows about 210,000 clones, more than 65% of them singletons. V lost 6 bases and J 0 bases, leaving 16 bases between the germline ends. Per the germline V gene, CDR1 is SQVTM and CDR2 is ANQGSEA. This CDR3 spans 15 amino acids. This sequence originates from a man aged 35-49 years in good health and CMV-seropositive. Sequencing was done on a sample of PBMCs. This chain connects TRBV29-1 to TRBJ2-3; TRBD1 might be the D (7 bases). The CDR3 bases are TGCAGCGTGCGGGGTTCCAGGGGGAGCACAGATACGCAGTATTTT. Translating gives CSVRGSRGSTDTQYF.